Presented here are 28 T cell receptor beta chains from one specimen sequenced in a study of T cell responses to AZD1222 COVID-19 vaccine. TCRdb's copy holds only in-frame clones and misses some; the assay was immunoSEQ multiplex PCR. The data show more than 85,000 clones, with 75% to 90% seen just once and 44% held by the top ten. This sample comprised peripheral blood, obtained 28 days after the second AZD1222 dose. The source of these receptors is an adult who received the AZD1222 COVID-19 vaccine.

This chain uses TRBV27 with TRBJ2-7; a possible D gene is TRBD2 (6 bases). This CDR3 is 16 amino acids long. CDR1 is MNHEY and CDR2 is SMNVEV in the germline V gene (reference sequence). Trimming shortened V by 10 bases and J by 2 bases, and 24 bases separated the two germline ends. The CDR3 coding sequence is TGTGCCACTCCCCAGGTCGGGGGAGTTGAAACCTACGAGCAGTACTTC. Amino acid sequence: CATPQVGGVETYEQYF.

The V call is TRBV6-2 or TRBV6-3, the J call TRBJ1-1; D gene ambiguous. V was clipped by 0 bases and J by 4 bases, with 12 bases between them. Germline-derived CDR1 and CDR2 are MNHEY and SVGEGT. CDR3 length: 15 residues. The DNA for the CDR3 is TGTGCCAGCAGTTACTCGTCCGGGGTCGGCACTGAAGCTTTCTTT. Translated, it gives CASSYSSGVGTEAFF.

The J gene is TRBJ2-2, the V gene TRBV18; TRBD2 aligns across 12 bases. The germline V gene encodes CDR1 KGHSH and CDR2 LQKENI. There are 18 residues in the CDR3. With V trimmed by 5 bases and J by 4 bases, 11 bases remained unmatched. The CDR3 nucleotides read TGTGCCAGCTCAAAGGGACTAGCGGGCGCGATCGTCACCGGGGAGCTGTTTTTT. This translates into CASSKGLAGAIVTGELFF. Based on the CDR3 plus reference TRBV18 and TRBJ2-2, the full variable domain is NAGVMQNPRHLVRRRGQEARLRCSPMKGHSHVYWYRQLPEEGLKFMVYLQKENIIDESGMPKERFSAEFPKEGPSILRIQQVVRGDSAAYFCASSKGLAGAIVTGELFFGEGSRLTVL.

This rearrangement joins TRBV10-3 to TRBJ1-1; D unclear. The CDR3 spans 14 residues. The ends were cut back, 6 bases at V and 1 base at J, with 12 bases in the middle. The germline V gene encodes CDR1 ENHRY and CDR2 SYGVKD. CDR3: CAISSQMANTEAFF. The CDR3 DNA follows: TGTGCCATCAGCTCTCAAATGGCGAACACTGAAGCTTTCTTT.

DNA of the CDR3: TGTGCCAGCAGCCTCGCGGCGGGAGGGCCAATGAATACGCAGTATTTT. As protein: CASSLAAGGPMNTQYF. The chain joins TRBV7-9 to TRBJ2-3, with 9 bases identical to TRBD2. Germline CDR1 reads SEHNR; CDR2 reads FQNEAQ (reference sequence). The CDR3 has 16 residues. V lost 5 bases and J lost 7; bases outside the gene matches: 13.

The CDR3 loop is CSVEDRAYEQYF. The CDR3 nucleotides are TGCAGCGTTGAGGACAGGGCATACGAGCAGTACTTC. The gene calls are TRBV29-1 and TRBJ2-7; TRBD1 matches 8 bases. The J segment lost 4 bases and the V segment lost 3 bases, leaving 2 bases of the junction unmatched. Germline CDR1 reads SQVTM; CDR2 reads ANQGSEA. There are 12 residues in the CDR3.

This clone has just a few counts. The gene calls are TRBV27 and TRBJ1-1, with D possibly being TRBD1 (6 bases). Germline CDR1 and CDR2: MNHEY and SMNVEV (reference sequence). This CDR3 region has 15 residues. The V end was cut by 5 bases, the J end by 6 bases, with 19 bases between. Here the CDR3 reads CASSPHVGGRPEAFF. In DNA form, the CDR3 reads TGTGCCAGCAGTCCCCACGTAGGGGGTCGCCCTGAAGCTTTCTTT.

This clone came up once. The chain couples TRBV13 to TRBJ2-7, with D possibly called TRBD1 or TRBD2 (6 bases each). The germline V gene encodes CDR1 PRHDT and CDR2 FYEKMQ (reference sequence). The V gene lost 0 bases and the J gene lost 0 bases, with 18 bases spanning the gap. The CDR3 contains 18 residues. The DNA of the CDR3 is TGTGCCAGCAGCTTAGGCCTCTTGGGGGGCCGAAGCTCCTACGAGCAGTACTTC. As protein: CASSLGLLGGRSSYEQYF.

CDR3: CASSRSVYGYTF. CDR3 in DNA: TGTGCCAGCAGTCGTTCTGTCTATGGCTACACCTTC. The genes are TRBV28 and TRBJ1-2; D unclear. CDR1 is MDHEN, CDR2 SYDVKM, per germline. The length of the CDR3 is 12 residues. Deletions cut 5 bases from V and 4 bases from J, with 8 bases between.

The chain links TRBV5-6 to TRBJ1-6; D gene ambiguous. Germline V gene sequence: CDR1 SGHDT, CDR2 YYEEEE. With 0 bases removed from V and 10 bases from J, the gap between germline ends came to 14 bases. The CDR3 loop spans 15 amino acids. The CDR3 sequence: CASSLGDNEFSPLHF. The CDR3 DNA sequence: TGTGCCAGCAGCTTGGGAGATAACGAGTTCTCACCCCTCCACTTT.

The chain uses TRBV5-5 and TRBJ2-7; 10 bases map to TRBD2. From germline, CDR1 is SGHKS and CDR2 YYEKEE (reference sequence). The CDR3 extends over 18 amino acids. The J segment lost 5 bases and the V segment lost 0 bases, leaving 14 bases of the junction unmatched. The CDR3 DNA reads TGTGCCAGCAGCTTGGTTCCTATCTCTAGCGGGAGAAGGGACGAGCAGTACTTC. This sequence encodes CASSLVPISSGRRDEQYF.

The DNA of the CDR3 is TGTGCCAGTAGTATCATGAACACCGGGGAGCTGTTTTTT. This encodes CASSIMNTGELFF. This chain links TRBV19 with TRBJ2-2; no clear D. The CDR3 runs to 13 residues. Germline V gives CDR1 LNHDA, CDR2 SQIVND (reference sequence). Trimming removed 3 bases at V and 1 base at J, with 3 bases between.

The chain carries TRBV7-2 and TRBJ2-7; TRBD1 matches at 9 bases. This CDR3 has 14 residues. Germline V gene lookup returns CDR1 SGHTA and CDR2 FQGNSA. Trimming at V came to 5 bases and at J to 5 bases, leaving 7 bases not matched to a gene. CDR3 in DNA: TGTGCCAGCAGCACTCGACAGGGGGGAAACGAGCAGTACTTC. It encodes CASSTRQGGNEQYF.

The count of this clone is one. CDR3 region: CASSVGDPARAKNIQYF. CDR3 sequence (DNA): TGTGCCAGCAGCGTAGGGGACCCGGCACGGGCCAAAAACATTCAGTACTTC. The V gene is TRBV9, the J gene TRBJ2-4; D possibly matches TRBD1 or TRBD2 (5 bases each). The CDR3 runs to 17 residues. Per germline, CDR1 SGDLS and CDR2 YYNGEE. V gave up 0 bases and J gave up 1 base, with 14 bases separating them. The full variable domain, its missing parts supplied by reference TRBV9 and TRBJ2-4, is DSGVTQTPKHLITATGQRVTLRCSPRSGDLSVYWYQQSLDQGLQFLIQYYNGEERAKGNILERFSAQQFPDLHSELNLSSLELGDSALYFCASSVGDPARAKNIQYFGAGTRLSVL.

V and J are TRBV24-1 and TRBJ1-5; D may be TRBD1 (6 bases). Germline V gene sequence: CDR1 KGHDR, CDR2 SFDVKD. The CDR3 extends over 14 amino acids. V was shortened by 2 bases and J by 2 bases, with 6 bases between the two germline ends. DNA for the CDR3: TGTGCCACCAGTGATTACAGGGGCAATCAGCCCCAGCATTTT. This gives the protein CATSDYRGNQPQHF.

The chain carries TRBV3-1 (or the pseudogene TRBV3-2) and TRBJ2-2; maybe TRBD2 (6 bases). CDR1 LGHDT and CDR2 YNNKEL come from the germline V gene (reference sequence). The CDR3 totals 15 residues. V lost 4 bases and J 0 bases, leaving 9 bases between the germline ends. The CDR3 is CASSRDFSNTGELFF. The CDR3, as DNA: TGTGCCAGCAGCCGGGACTTTTCGAACACCGGGGAGCTGTTTTTT.

This chain connects TRBV4-3 to TRBJ1-4; 12 bases agree with TRBD1. The CDR3 extends over 14 amino acids. After removal of 6 bases from V and 11 bases from J, the junction contained 7 bases not matched to a gene. Germline lookup yields CDR1 LGHNA and CDR2 YSLEER. DNA for the CDR3: TGCGCCAGCAGTCCGGGACAGGGGGCGTACAAACTGTTTTTT. This gives the protein CASSPGQGAYKLFF.

The CDR3 DNA is TGTGCCAGCAAGTCCGCAGGGCCCAAGCTATATAGCAATCAGCCCCAGCATTTT. Translated, it gives CASKSAGPKLYSNQPQHF. The J gene is TRBJ1-5, the V gene TRBV28, with D possibly being TRBD1 (5 bases). CDR1 and CDR2 (germline): MDHEN, SYDVKM. Trimming removed 7 bases from V and 0 bases from J, with 22 bases in between. CDR3 length equals 18 residues.

The chain is built from TRBV7-2 and TRBJ2-7, with 8 bases fitting TRBD1. The V gene's germline CDR1 is SGHTA and CDR2 FQGNSA. This CDR3 contains 18 residues. With 2 bases clipped from V and 3 bases from J, the junction kept 15 bases outside the gene matches. CDR3: CASSLRNHRGTKVYEQYF. The DNA for the CDR3 is TGTGCCAGCAGCTTACGGAACCACAGGGGGACGAAGGTCTACGAGCAGTACTTC.

The V call is TRBV28, the J call TRBJ1-2; no firm D call. V dropped 5 bases and J dropped 1 base, with 14 bases sitting between them. The germline V gene encodes CDR1 MDHEN and CDR2 SYDVKM. There are 15 residues in the CDR3. CDR3 DNA: TGTGCCAGCAGTCGCGGACGGAGTGTTAACTATGGCTACACCTTC. Its translation is CASSRGRSVNYGYTF.

There are a few counts of this clone. The chain links TRBV7-9 to TRBJ2-1; D possibly uses TRBD1 or TRBD2 (5 bases each). Germline assignment: CDR1 SEHNR and CDR2 FQNEAQ (reference sequence). This CDR3 region has 18 residues. V was cut by 5 bases and J by 0 bases, with 20 bases left in between. CDR3 sequence: CASSSDGGRFLSYNEQFF. The CDR3 coding sequence is TGTGCCAGCAGCAGTGATGGGGGACGGTTCCTCTCCTACAATGAGCAGTTCTTC. Full variable domain (remainder filled in from reference TRBV7-9 and TRBJ2-1): DTGVSQNPRHKITKRGQNVTFRCDPISEHNRLYWYRQTLGQGPEFLTYFQNEAQLEKSRLLSDRFSAERPKGSFSTLEIQRTEQGDSAMYLCASSSDGGRFLSYNEQFFGPGTRLTVL.

This sequence joins TRBV28 and TRBJ1-6; 10 bases agree with TRBD1. This CDR3 is built from 16 residues. Per the germline V gene, CDR1 is MDHEN and CDR2 is SYDVKM. V lost 2 bases to trimming and J lost 10 bases; unmatched junction nucleotides: 8. The CDR3 DNA follows: TGTGCCAGCAGTTTAACGACAGGGGGCGTCGGGTCACCCCTCCACTTT. Translated: CASSLTTGGVGSPLHF.

This clone was seen ten or more times. The chain carries TRBV9 and TRBJ2-1; D is undetermined. The germline V gene has CDR1 SGDLS and CDR2 YYNGEE. Trimming took 0 bases from V and 7 from J, leaving 14 bases between them. CDR3 size: 15 residues. Written as DNA, the CDR3 is TGTGCCAGCAGCGTAGACGATCTAGGGCGAAATGAGCAGTTCTTC. Translating it yields CASSVDDLGRNEQFF.

J is TRBJ2-1 and V is TRBV7-2; 7 nucleotides match TRBD2. V lost 3 bases to trimming and J lost 3 bases; unmatched junction nucleotides: 17. Germline V gene sequence: CDR1 SGHTA, CDR2 FQGNSA. This CDR3 has 19 amino acids. The CDR3 spells CASSFPVGLSGTSYNEQFF. DNA of the CDR3: TGTGCCAGCAGCTTCCCCGTCGGTCTGAGCGGGACCAGCTACAATGAGCAGTTCTTC.

The chain combines TRBV6-2 or TRBV6-3 with TRBJ2-7, with D unclear. The V gene's germline CDR1 is MNHEY and CDR2 SVGEGT. Trimming cost V 2 bases and J 0 bases, with 11 bases left between them. The CDR3 sequence is 15 residues long. CDR3 sequence: CASSYMGKSSYEQYF. The CDR3 nucleotides are TGTGCCAGCAGTTACATGGGGAAAAGCTCCTACGAGCAGTACTTC.

This clone has only one observation. V and J are TRBV28 and TRBJ1-6; 10 bases fit TRBD1. CDR3 length: 16 residues. Per the germline V gene, CDR1 is MDHEN and CDR2 is SYDVKM. The junction had 8 bases not matched to a gene; V was cut back by 5 bases and J by 7 bases. The CDR3 nucleotides are TGTGCCAGCAGTCGCTCGGACAGGGGGAAAAATTCACCCCTCCACTTT. It is translated as CASSRSDRGKNSPLHF.

The chain recombines TRBV18 with TRBJ2-7, with TRBD2 identical over 10 bases. The CDR3 runs 16 residues. The J segment lost 3 bases and the V segment lost 0 bases, leaving 5 bases of the junction unmatched. Germline CDR1 KGHSH, CDR2 LQKENI. The CDR3 loop reads CASSPPGLAGVYEQYF. The CDR3 DNA follows: TGTGCCAGCTCACCACCCGGCCTAGCGGGAGTCTACGAGCAGTACTTC.

The J gene is TRBJ2-1, the V gene TRBV10-3; 11 bases align to TRBD1. J lost 2 bases, V lost 6 bases, and 6 bases had no gene match. The germline V gene encodes CDR1 ENHRY and CDR2 SYGVKD. This CDR3 spans 16 amino acids. The CDR3 nucleotides are TGTGCCATCAGAGGTGGGGACAGGGGGGCCTACAATGAGCAGTTCTTC. This translates into CAIRGGDRGAYNEQFF.